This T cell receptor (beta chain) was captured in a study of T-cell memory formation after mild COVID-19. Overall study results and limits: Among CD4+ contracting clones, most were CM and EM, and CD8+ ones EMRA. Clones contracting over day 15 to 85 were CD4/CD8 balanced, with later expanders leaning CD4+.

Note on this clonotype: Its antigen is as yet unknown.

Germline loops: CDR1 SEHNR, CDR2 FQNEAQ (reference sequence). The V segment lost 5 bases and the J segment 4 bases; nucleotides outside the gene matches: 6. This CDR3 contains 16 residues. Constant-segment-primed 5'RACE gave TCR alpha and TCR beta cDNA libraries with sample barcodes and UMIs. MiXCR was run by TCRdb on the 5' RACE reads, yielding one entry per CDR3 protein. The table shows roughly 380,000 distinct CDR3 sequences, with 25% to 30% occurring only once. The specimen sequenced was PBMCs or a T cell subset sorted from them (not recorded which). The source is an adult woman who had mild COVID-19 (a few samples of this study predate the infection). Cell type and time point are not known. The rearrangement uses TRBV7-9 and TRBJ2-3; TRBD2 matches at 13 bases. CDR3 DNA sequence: TGTGCCAGCAGCCCCTGGACTAGCGGGAGCGCAGATACGCAGTATTTT. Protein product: CASSPWTSGSADTQYF.